A selection of T cell receptor beta chains follows, all from one sample in a study of radiation and T cells in renal cell carcinoma. The assay was immunoSEQ multiplex PCR, and TCRdb's table has in-frame clones only and misses some. The profile covers about 83,000 clones, with over 80% appearing a single time and 2% to 3% taken by the ten largest. The specimen was blood, collected from a patient whose treatment included radiotherapy and nephrectomy. All receptors come from a woman aged 60 to 75 with renal cell carcinoma. Both conserved end residues are part of each CDR3. The D gene is left open where the match is weak. The size entry is marked missing in some rows and otherwise reads once, few, many or a size class.

size	D	J	V	DNA	CDR3
.	TRBD1	TRBJ2-2	TRBV5-6	TGTGCCAGCAGCTCCGGGACAGGGCACGGGGAGCTGTTTTTT	CASSSGTGHGELFF
.	.	TRBJ2-1	TRBV4-3	TGCGCCAGCAGCCAAGATAGGGGTTACGAGCAGTTCTTC	CASSQDRGYEQFF
.	.	TRBJ2-5	TRBV6-1	TGTGCCAGCAGTGAAGGGGCGGCAGAGACCCAGTACTTC	CASSEGAAETQYF
.	.	TRBJ2-3	TRBV6-6	TGTGCCAGCACAAACACAGATACGCAGTATTTT	CASTNTDTQYF
.	.	TRBJ2-6	TRBV6-5	TGTGCCAGCAGTCGACAGAGCTCTGGGGCCAACGTCCTGACTTTC	CASSRQSSGANVLTF
.	.	TRBJ2-7	TRBV7-7	TGTGCTAGCAGCTTAGCGCCCGGACTCTCCTACGAGCAGTACTTC	CASSLAPGLSYEQYF
.	.	TRBJ1-6	TRBV10-3	TGTGCCACCAGGGTGGACAGTAATAATTCACCCCTCCACTTT	CATRVDSNNSPLHF
.	.	TRBJ2-3	TRBV7-3	TGTGCCAGCAGCTTAACCCGGGACTCCGGGGGCATAGATACGCAGTATTTT	CASSLTRDSGGIDTQYF
.	.	TRBJ2-7	TRBV6-5	TGTGCCAGCGGAAATCCGGGACTCGCTTCCTACGAGCAGTACTTC	CASGNPGLASYEQYF
.	.	TRBJ1-6	TRBV11-2	TGTGCCAGCAGCACCTGGCAGGGAAGTCGGGGGACCCTCCACTTT	CASSTWQGSRGTLHF
.	.	TRBJ1-2	TRBV4-1	TGCGCCAGCAGCCAAGAGTGGGGGAACTATGGCTACACCTTC	CASSQEWGNYGYTF
.	.	TRBJ1-2	TRBV13	TGTGCCAGCAGCGCCAGGGTGGATACTGGCTACACCTTC	CASSARVDTGYTF
.	.	TRBJ2-5	TRBV27	TGTGCCAGCAGTTTAAAGGGAGAGACCCAGTACTTC	CASSLKGETQYF
.	TRBD1	TRBJ1-3	TRBV4-1	TGCGCCAGCAGCCCCTTATTTTCTTCGGGACAGGGGTTTGGAAACACCATATATTTT	CASSPLFSSGQGFGNTIYF
.	.	TRBJ1-5	TRBV6-6	TGTGCCAGCAGTTATGGGGGGAGCAATCAGCCCCAGCATTTT	CASSYGGSNQPQHF
few	.	TRBJ1-1	TRBV9	TGTGCCAGCAGCGTAGGCCCAGTCGGAGGGAACACTGAAGCTTTCTTT	CASSVGPVGGNTEAFF
.	.	TRBJ2-7	TRBV6-1	TGTGCCAGCAGTGAAATGGAGAGCTCCTACGAGCAGTACTTC	CASSEMESSYEQYF
.	.	TRBJ1-4	TRBV7-2	TGTGCCAGCAGCTTAGGACCAAACGAAAAACTGTTTTTT	CASSLGPNEKLFF
.	TRBD1	TRBJ1-2	TRBV4-1	TGCGCCAGCAGCCAAGTACCGGGACAGGGGGCGTTTGACTATGGCTACACCTTC	CASSQVPGQGAFDYGYTF
.	TRBD1	TRBJ2-7	TRBV5-6	TGTGCCAGCAGCTTGGCGACAGGGGAGGCCTACGAGCAGTACTTC	CASSLATGEAYEQYF
.	TRBD1	TRBJ2-7	TRBV6-1	TGTGCCAGCAGTAGGACAGGGGGCTTCTACGAGCAGTACTTC	CASSRTGGFYEQYF
.	.	TRBJ1-3	TRBV6-5	TGTGCCAGCAGTCAGGGAGTATCCGGAAACACCATATATTTT	CASSQGVSGNTIYF
.	.	TRBJ2-7	TRBV18	TGTGCCAGCTCACCATTGCCAGGGGGGTACGAGCAGTACTTC	CASSPLPGGYEQYF
once	.	TRBJ1-2	TRBV27	TGTGCCAGCAGTCTCCTTAACTATGGCTACACCTTC	CASSLLNYGYTF
many	.	TRBJ2-7	TRBV2	TGTGCCAGCAGTGAAATAGTGCCCTACGAGCAGTACTTC	CASSEIVPYEQYF
.	.	TRBJ2-1	TRBV28	TGTGCCAGCAGTTTTTACGGGAGCTCCTACAATGAGCAGTTCTTC	CASSFYGSSYNEQFF
.	TRBD2	TRBJ2-3	TRBV27	TGTGCCAGCAGTCGAGAGGTAGCGGGGCGCACAGATACGCAGTATTTT	CASSREVAGRTDTQYF
.	.	TRBJ1-1	TRBV7-3	TGTGCCAGCAGCTTAAGGGGAAAAGGAGACACTGAAGCTTTCTTT	CASSLRGKGDTEAFF
few	TRBD1	TRBJ1-1	TRBV6-5	TGTGCCAGCAGCCGTCGACAGGGGTCCCTTGACGCTTTCTTT	CASSRRQGSLDAFF
once	TRBD1	TRBJ2-4	TRBV7-2	TGTGCCAGCAGCTTAACCGCGGGACAGGAAAACATTCAGTACTTC	CASSLTAGQENIQYF
.	.	TRBJ2-1	TRBV2	TGTGCCAGAAGGTTGTACAATGAGCAGTTCTTC	CARRLYNEQFF
once	TRBD2	TRBJ2-1	TRBV10-2	TGCGCCAGCAGGCTAGCGGGGGGCTATGAGCAGTTCTTC	CASRLAGGYEQFF
.	.	TRBJ2-2	TRBV6-1	TGTGCCAGCAGTGATGGAGGGACAAACACCGGGGAGCTGTTTTTT	CASSDGGTNTGELFF
.	.	TRBJ2-7	TRBV5-1	TGCGCCAGCAGCTTGGGGACGGCACCCTACGAGCAGTACTTC	CASSLGTAPYEQYF
.	.	TRBJ1-2	TRBV15	TGTGCCACCAGCAGAGAAGGCTATGGCTACACCTTC	CATSREGYGYTF
.	.	TRBJ2-7	TRBV6-5	TGTGCCAGCAGTTACGGGGGCAGAAGCTCCTACGAGCAGTACTTC	CASSYGGRSSYEQYF
.	.	TRBJ2-7	TRBV14	TGTGCCAGCAGCCAAGTGGGAGGACGGGGGTACTTC	CASSQVGGRGYF
.	.	TRBJ2-1	TRBV6-1	TGTGCCAGCAGTGAAAATGGGACACCTTCCTACAATGAGCAGTTCTTC	CASSENGTPSYNEQFF
.	.	TRBJ2-7	TRBV19	TGTGCCAGTAGTATAGACCGGGTTCCGGGCGAGCAGTACTTC	CASSIDRVPGEQYF
.	.	TRBJ1-4	TRBV18	TGTGCCAGCTCACAGGGGTCCACAACTAATGAAAAACTGTTTTTT	CASSQGSTTNEKLFF
once	TRBD1	TRBJ2-3	TRBV7-9	TGTGCCAGCAGCTTGGGACAGTCCGCAACAGATACGCAGTATTTT	CASSLGQSATDTQYF
.	.	TRBJ1-2	TRBV6-5	TGTGCCAGCAGTTACTCTTACCGGTTTAGCTATGGCTACACCTTC	CASSYSYRFSYGYTF
.	TRBD1	TRBJ2-6	TRBV11-3	TGTGCCAGCAGCTTATTTAAGGGGGCCGGGGCCAACGTCCTGACTTTC	CASSLFKGAGANVLTF
.	.	TRBJ1-4	TRBV5-5	TGCGCCAGCAGCCTAGGAGTAGGGTACGCTAATGAAAAACTGTTTTTT	CASSLGVGYANEKLFF
.	.	TRBJ2-1	TRBV7-6	TGTGCCAGCAGCCAGAGGGCCGACAGATACAATGAGCAGTTCTTC	CASSQRADRYNEQFF
.	.	TRBJ2-1	TRBV11-3	TGTGCCAGCAGCCAAAAGGGGTCTTCCTACAATGAGCAGTTCTTC	CASSQKGSSYNEQFF
few	TRBD1	TRBJ1-1	TRBV4-2	TGTGCCAGCAGCCATCCAGGACAGGATCGGGGAGCTTTCTTT	CASSHPGQDRGAFF
once	.	TRBJ2-7	TRBV28	TGTGCCAGCAGTTGGAAGGGATACGAGCAGTACTTC	CASSWKGYEQYF
.	TRBD1	TRBJ1-5	TRBV4-1	TGCGCCAGCAGCCGCGATGCAGGGGGAAGCAATCAGCCCCAGCATTTT	CASSRDAGGSNQPQHF
.	.	TRBJ1-1	TRBV6-5	TGTGCCAGCAAGGGGACACTGAACACTGAAGCTTTCTTT	CASKGTLNTEAFF